In this sample, the clone carrying this T cell receptor (beta chain) turned up a few times. Its specificity is not known. Germline loops: CDR1 SQVTM, CDR2 ANQGSEA. The CDR3 runs 16 residues. Trimming pared 0 bases from V and 8 bases from J, leaving 19 bases between. The data were obtained in a study of T-cell memory formation after mild COVID-19. Turning to the study itself: Each donor largely had its own TCR clusters. General study findings and limits: Pre-infection memory showed some responding clones, and this suggested that cross-reactive memory joined. Clones contracting across day 15 to 85 had a balanced CD4/CD8 profile; later expanding clones leaned CD4+.

TCRdb called the 5' RACE reads again in MiXCR, with one record for every CDR3 protein. The sample has roughly 140,000 distinct CDR3 sequences, around 15% seen once. Sequenced material: PBMCs or a T cell subset sorted from them (not recorded which). V usage is TRBV29-1 and J usage is TRBJ1-4; D is unclear. The receptor was isolated from an adult woman who had mild COVID-19 (a few samples of this study predate the infection). Cell type and time point are not known. The CDR3 DNA sequence: TGCAGCGTTGAAGAACCCCAGGCGCACCTAGGGGAAAAACTGTTTTTT. Translating gives CSVEEPQAHLGEKLFF.